This entry concerns a single T cell receptor beta chain. Germline V gene lookup returns CDR1 SNHLY and CDR2 FYNNEI. CDR3 length: 13 amino acids. The data stem from a study of T cells expressing NK-cell markers. Study overall: Sorted CD3+CD56+NKG2C+, CD3+CD56+NKG2C- and CD3+CD56-NKG2C+ T cells supplied TCR beta repertoires.

Following a re-call of the 5' RACE reads, TCRdb has one entry per CDR3 protein and lacks DNA. This sample's clone table lists around 380,000 distinct CDR3 sequences. This clonotype originated in a woman aged 45-60 years in good health. Sequences were obtained from blood T cells: a sorted CD56 or NKG2C T cell subset, CD4+ or CD8+ T cells, or bulk PBMC T cells (not recorded which). V and J are TRBV2 and TRBJ1-5. The CDR3 spells CASRDRNNQPQHF.